This TCR beta chain was obtained from a study of blood T cell repertoires in COVID-19. Study details: Some COVID-19 samples were acute and others convalescent; all came from the United States, Italy and Spain. Sources were T cells, B-cell-depleted T cells, or PBMCs; the material itself was cDNA or gDNA.

The CDR3 is 14 residues long. The germline CDR1 and CDR2 sequences are KGHSH and LQKENI. The germline V and J ends were trimmed by 8 bases and 9 bases, with 20 bases remaining between them. Source study methods: Amplified reference gene primers provided the basis for estimating nucleated cell counts. Repertoires were generated with immunoSEQ multiplex PCR, while TCRdb's copy carries only in-frame clones and drops some. V, J and clone size are those of that table, while D and trimming were read from the DNA. The table has 150,000 to 200,000 clones, about 88% seen once. This TCR came from a man between 18 and 35 years old with acute or convalescent COVID-19. The J gene is TRBJ2-1, the V gene TRBV18; possibly TRBD2 for D (6 bases). Sequencing input: peripheral blood. The CDR3 DNA is TGTGCCAGCACCAGCCGGGACTCCGACGGTGAGCAGTTCTTC. Encoded protein: CASTSRDSDGEQFF.